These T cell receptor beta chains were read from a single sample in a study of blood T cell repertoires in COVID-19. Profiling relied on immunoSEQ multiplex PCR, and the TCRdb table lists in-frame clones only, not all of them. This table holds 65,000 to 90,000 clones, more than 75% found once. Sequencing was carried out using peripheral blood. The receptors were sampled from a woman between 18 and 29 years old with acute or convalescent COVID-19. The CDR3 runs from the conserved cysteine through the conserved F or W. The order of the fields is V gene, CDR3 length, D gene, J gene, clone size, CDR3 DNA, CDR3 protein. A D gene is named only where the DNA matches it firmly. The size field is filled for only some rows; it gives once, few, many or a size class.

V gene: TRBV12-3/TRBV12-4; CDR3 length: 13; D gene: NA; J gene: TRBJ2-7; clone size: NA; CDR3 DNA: TGTGCCAGCAGTTTAACAGGGTTGGGCGAGCAGTACTTC; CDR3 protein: CASSLTGLGEQYF
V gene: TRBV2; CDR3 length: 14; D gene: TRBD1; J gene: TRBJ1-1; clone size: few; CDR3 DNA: TGTGCCAGCAGTTTAGCACAGGGGGGCACTGAAGCTTTCTTT; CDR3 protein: CASSLAQGGTEAFF
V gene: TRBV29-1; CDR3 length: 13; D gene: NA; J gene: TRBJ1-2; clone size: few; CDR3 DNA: TGCAGCGTTGCGGAGGGCCTGGGCTATGGCTACACCTTC; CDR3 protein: CSVAEGLGYGYTF
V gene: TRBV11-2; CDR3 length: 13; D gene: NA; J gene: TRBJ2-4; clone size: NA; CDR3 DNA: TGTGCCAGCAGCACTGATCCAAGAAACATTCAGTACTTC; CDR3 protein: CASSTDPRNIQYF
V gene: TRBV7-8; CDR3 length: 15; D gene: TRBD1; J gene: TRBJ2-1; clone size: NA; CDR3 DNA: TGTGCCAGCAGCTTAGCGGGACAGGGGGAAATTAACCAGTTCTTC; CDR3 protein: CASSLAGQGEINQFF
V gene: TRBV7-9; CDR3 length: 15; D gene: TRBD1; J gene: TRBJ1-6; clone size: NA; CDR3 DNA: TGTGCCAGCAGTCCCGGAGGGCCAGGGGGTTTATCCCTCCACTTT; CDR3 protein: CASSPGGPGGLSLHF
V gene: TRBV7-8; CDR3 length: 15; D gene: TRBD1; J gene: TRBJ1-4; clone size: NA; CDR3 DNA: TGTGCCAGCAGCTTATTGGGGGGACAGGATGAAAAACTGTTTTTT; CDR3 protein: CASSLLGGQDEKLFF
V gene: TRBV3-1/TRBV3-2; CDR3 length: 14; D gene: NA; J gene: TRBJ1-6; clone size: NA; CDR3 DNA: TGTGCCAGCAGCCAAGAGTCGGGTGGGTCACCCCTCCACTTT; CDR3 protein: CASSQESGGSPLHF
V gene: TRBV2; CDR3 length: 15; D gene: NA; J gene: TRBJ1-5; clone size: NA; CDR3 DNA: TGTGCCAGCAGCGAGCAGGGGACAAGCAATCAGCCCCAGCATTTT; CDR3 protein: CASSEQGTSNQPQHF
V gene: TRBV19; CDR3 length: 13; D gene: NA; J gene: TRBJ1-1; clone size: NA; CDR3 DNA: TGTGCCAGTAGACTTACAGAGAACACTGAAGCTTTCTTT; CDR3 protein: CASRLTENTEAFF
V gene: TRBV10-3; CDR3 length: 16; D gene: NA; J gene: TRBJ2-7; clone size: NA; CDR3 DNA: TGTGCCATCAGTGGGGGCGTACAGGGTCGTCACTACGAGCAGTACTTC; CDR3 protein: CAISGGVQGRHYEQYF
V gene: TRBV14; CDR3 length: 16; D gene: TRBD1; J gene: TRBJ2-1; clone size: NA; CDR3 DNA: TGTGCCAGCAGCCCCATGGGCAGGGGGCGTGACAATGAGCAGTTCTTC; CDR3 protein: CASSPMGRGRDNEQFF
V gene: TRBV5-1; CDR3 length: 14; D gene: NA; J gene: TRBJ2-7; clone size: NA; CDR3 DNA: TGCGCCAGCAGCCCCGGGACATCTCCCTACGAGCAGTACTTC; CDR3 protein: CASSPGTSPYEQYF
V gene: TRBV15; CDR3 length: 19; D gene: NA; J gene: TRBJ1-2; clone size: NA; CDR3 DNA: TGTGCCACCAGCAGAGAGGATATGTGGAGGGGCAGGGAGGACTATGGCTACACCTTC; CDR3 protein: CATSREDMWRGREDYGYTF
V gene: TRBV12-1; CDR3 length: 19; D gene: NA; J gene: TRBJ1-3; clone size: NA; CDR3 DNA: TGTGCCAGCAGCCCCTGTGAGGGCTGGACGGATAGCTCTGGAAACACCATATATTTT; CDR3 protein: CASSPCEGWTDSSGNTIYF
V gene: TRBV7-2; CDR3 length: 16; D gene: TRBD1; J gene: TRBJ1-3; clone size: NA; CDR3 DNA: TGTGCCAGCAGCTTAGGCGGTTCCACGACAGGGAACACCATATATTTT; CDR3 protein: CASSLGGSTTGNTIYF
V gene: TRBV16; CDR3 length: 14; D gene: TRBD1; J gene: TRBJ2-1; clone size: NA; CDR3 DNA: TGTGCCAGCAGCCATAGGACAGGCTACAATGAGCAGTTCTTC; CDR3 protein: CASSHRTGYNEQFF
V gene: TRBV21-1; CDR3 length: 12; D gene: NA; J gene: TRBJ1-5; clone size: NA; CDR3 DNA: TGTGCCAGCACCTTCAGCAATCAGCCCCAGCATTTT; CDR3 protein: CASTFSNQPQHF
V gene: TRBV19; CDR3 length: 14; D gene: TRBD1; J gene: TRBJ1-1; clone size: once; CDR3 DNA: TGTGCCAGTCGGGTGGACAGGGGTCACACTGAAGCTTTCTTT; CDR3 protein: CASRVDRGHTEAFF
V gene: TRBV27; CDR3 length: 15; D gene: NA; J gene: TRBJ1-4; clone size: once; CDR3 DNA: TGTGCCAGCAGTCCCGCCGGGGGAAGGAGTGAAAAACTGTTTTTT; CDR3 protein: CASSPAGGRSEKLFF
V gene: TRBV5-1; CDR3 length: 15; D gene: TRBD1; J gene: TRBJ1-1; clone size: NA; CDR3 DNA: TGCGCCAGCAGCGCGAGACAGGGGGAGAACACTGAAGCTTTCTTT; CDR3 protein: CASSARQGENTEAFF
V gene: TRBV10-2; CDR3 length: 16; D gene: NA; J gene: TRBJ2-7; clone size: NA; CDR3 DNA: TGCGCCAGCAGTGAGTCGAGAGGACAGTTTGCCTACGAGCAGTACTTC; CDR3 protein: CASSESRGQFAYEQYF
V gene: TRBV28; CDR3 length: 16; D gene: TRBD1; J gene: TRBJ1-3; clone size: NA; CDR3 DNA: TGTGCCAGCAGTTTACAGGGGGCTTTGGTTGGAAACACCATATATTTT; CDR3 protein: CASSLQGALVGNTIYF
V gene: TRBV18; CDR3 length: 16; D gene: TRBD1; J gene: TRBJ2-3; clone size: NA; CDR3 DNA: TGTGCCAGCTCATTCAGCCCGACAGGGCGCACAGATACGCAGTATTTT; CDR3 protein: CASSFSPTGRTDTQYF
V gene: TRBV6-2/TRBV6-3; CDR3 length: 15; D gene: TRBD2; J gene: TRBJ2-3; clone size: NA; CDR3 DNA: TGTGCCAGCAGTTTAACCGGGAGGAGCACAGATACGCAGTATTTT; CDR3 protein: CASSLTGRSTDTQYF
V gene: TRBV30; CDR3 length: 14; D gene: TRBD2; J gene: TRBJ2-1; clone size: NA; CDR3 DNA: TGTGCCTGGAGGCTAGCGGGAGGCGACAATGAGCAGTTCTTC; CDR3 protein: CAWRLAGGDNEQFF
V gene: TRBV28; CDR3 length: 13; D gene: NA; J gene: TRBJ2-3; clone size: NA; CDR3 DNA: TGTGCCAGCAGTTTGGGGCGCCCCGATACGCAGTATTTT; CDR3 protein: CASSLGRPDTQYF
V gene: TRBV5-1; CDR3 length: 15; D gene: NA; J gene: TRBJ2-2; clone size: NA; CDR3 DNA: TGCGCCAGCGCCTTGGGAGCTTCGAACACCGGGGAGCTGTTTTTT; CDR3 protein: CASALGASNTGELFF
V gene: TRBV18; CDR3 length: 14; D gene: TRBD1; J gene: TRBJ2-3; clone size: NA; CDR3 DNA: TGTGCCAGCTCATCGCCGGGACAGGGAGATACGCAGTATTTT; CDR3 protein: CASSSPGQGDTQYF
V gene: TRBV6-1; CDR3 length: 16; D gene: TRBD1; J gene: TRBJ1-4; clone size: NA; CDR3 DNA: TGTGCCAGCAGTGAAATAAAGGGACAGGGCAATGAAAAACTGTTTTTT; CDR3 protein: CASSEIKGQGNEKLFF
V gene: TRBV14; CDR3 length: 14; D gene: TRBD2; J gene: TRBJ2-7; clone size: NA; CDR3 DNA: TGTGCCAGCAGCCAAACCCAAGGGACTAACGAGCAGTACTTC; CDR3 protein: CASSQTQGTNEQYF
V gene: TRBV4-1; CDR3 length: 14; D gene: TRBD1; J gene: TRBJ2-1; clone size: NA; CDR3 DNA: TGCGCCAGCAGCCAGGGGACAGGGTCCAATGAGCAGTTCTTC; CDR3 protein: CASSQGTGSNEQFF
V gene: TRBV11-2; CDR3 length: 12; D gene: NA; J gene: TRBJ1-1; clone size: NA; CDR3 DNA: TGTGCCAGCAGCTTCGGAGTTGTTGAAGCTTTCTTT; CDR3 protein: CASSFGVVEAFF
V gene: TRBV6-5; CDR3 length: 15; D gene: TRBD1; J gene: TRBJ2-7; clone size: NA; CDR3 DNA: TGTGCCAGCAGTTTGACCGGACAGGACCTCAGGGAGCAGTACTTC; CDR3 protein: CASSLTGQDLREQYF
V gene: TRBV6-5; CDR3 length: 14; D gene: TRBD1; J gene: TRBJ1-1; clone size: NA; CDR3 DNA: TGTGCCAGCAAGGGACAGGGCGTGATCACTGAAGCTTTCTTT; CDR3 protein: CASKGQGVITEAFF
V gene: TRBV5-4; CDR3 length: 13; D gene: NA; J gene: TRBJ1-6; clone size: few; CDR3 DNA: TGTGCCAGCAGCTCCTCCGGGTCCGCACCCCTCCACTTT; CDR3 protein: CASSSSGSAPLHF
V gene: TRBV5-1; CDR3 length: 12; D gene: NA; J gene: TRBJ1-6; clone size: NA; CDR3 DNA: TGCGCCAGCAGGGCCATAAATTCACCCCTCCACTTT; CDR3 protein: CASRAINSPLHF
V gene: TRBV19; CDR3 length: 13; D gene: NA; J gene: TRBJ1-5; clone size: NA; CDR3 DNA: TGTGCCAGTAGTCCCCGGGGTGTTCAGCCCCAGCATTTT; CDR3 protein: CASSPRGVQPQHF
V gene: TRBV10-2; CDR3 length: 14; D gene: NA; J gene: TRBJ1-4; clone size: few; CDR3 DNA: TGCGCCAGCAGTGCCGGCCGTACGGGTGAAAAACTGTTTTTT; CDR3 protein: CASSAGRTGEKLFF
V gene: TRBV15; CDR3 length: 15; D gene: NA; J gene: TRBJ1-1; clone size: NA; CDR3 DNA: TGTGCCACCAGCAGCCCTGGACACCAGAACACTGAAGCTTTCTTT; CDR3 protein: CATSSPGHQNTEAFF
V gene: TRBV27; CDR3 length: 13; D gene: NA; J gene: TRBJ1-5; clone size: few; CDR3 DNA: TGTGCCAGCAGATCTTCAGTAAATCAGCCCCAGCATTTT; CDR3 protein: CASRSSVNQPQHF